Reported below is one T cell receptor beta chain. This record belongs to a study of shared clonotypes between healthy human individuals. Trimming removed 11 bases from V and 0 bases from J, with 10 bases in between. The CDR3 totals 12 residues. Germline assignment: CDR1 MDHEN and CDR2 SYDVKM. Sequenced by immunoSEQ multiplex PCR; TCRdb stores in-frame clones only, minus some. The sample yields about 990,000 clones, roughly 74% seen once. The chain carries TRBV28 and TRBJ1-2; unclear D gene. This sequence originates from a man aged 18 to 30 in good health. Some clones in this sample may be carry-over from other donors' samples. The sequenced material came from memory CD4+ T cells from PBMCs. Noted subset: CD45RA-negative fraction. CDR3: CASAGANYGYTF. CDR3 DNA: TGTGCCTCTGCGGGAGCTAACTATGGCTACACCTTC.